This T cell receptor (beta chain) derives from a study of Ad26.COV2.S vaccination and SARS-CoV-2 variants. Study summary: Donor got 5x10^10 or 1x10^11 viral particles of Ad26.COV2.S.

The treatment: 15 to 20 received Ad26.COV2.S at low or high dose, single or two shots; roughly 5 received placebo; per-sample allocation not given. Sampling was performed 63 days after the first vaccine or placebo injection. This person who donated was an adult of 18-55 years in Boston. Unmatched junction bases numbered 7, after V lost 4 bases and J lost 5 bases. Germline lookup yields CDR1 SGHTA and CDR2 FQGNSA. The CDR3 is made up of 14 amino acids. This clone was observed a handful of times. What it binds is unknown. Some clones are missing from TCRdb's copy, which holds only in-frame ones; the method was immunoSEQ multiplex PCR. The table lists 300,000 to 400,000 clones, roughly 90% of them singletons. Study-level results: Whether participants received vaccine or placebo, their non-spike TCR breadth was similar. Those who received the vaccine showed greater spike-specific TCR breadth than those given placebo.

This sequence joins TRBV7-2 and TRBJ2-5, with TRBD2 identical over 7 bases. The receptor was isolated from a person aged 18-60 years who received the Ad26.COV2.S COVID-19 vaccine or a placebo. Sample: peripheral blood, taken in a trial of Ad26.COV2.S vaccine versus placebo. CDR3 coding DNA: TGTGCCAGCAGCTCAACGGGAGGTCGGGAGACCCAGTACTTC. This codes for CASSSTGGRETQYF. Supplemented by reference TRBV7-2 and TRBJ2-5, the full variable domain reads GAGVSQSPSNKVTEKGKDVELRCDPISGHTALYWYRQSLGQGLEFLIYFQGNSAPDKSGLPSDRFSAERTGGSVSTLTIQRTQQEDSAVYLCASSSTGGRETQYFGPGTRLLVL.